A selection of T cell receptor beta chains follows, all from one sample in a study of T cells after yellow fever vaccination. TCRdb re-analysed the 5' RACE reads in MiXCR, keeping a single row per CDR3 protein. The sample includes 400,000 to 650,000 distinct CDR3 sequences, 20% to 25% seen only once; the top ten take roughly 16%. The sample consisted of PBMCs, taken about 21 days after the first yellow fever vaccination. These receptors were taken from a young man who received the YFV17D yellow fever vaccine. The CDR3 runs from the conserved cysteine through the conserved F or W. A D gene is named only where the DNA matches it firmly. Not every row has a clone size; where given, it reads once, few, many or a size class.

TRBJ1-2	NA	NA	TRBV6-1	TGTGCCAGCAGTCCCCGATTGGGGGGGCCTTATGGCTACACCTTC	CASSPRLGGPYGYTF
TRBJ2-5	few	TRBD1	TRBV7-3	TGTGCCAGCAGCCGCGGACAGGATCAGACCCAGTACTTC	CASSRGQDQTQYF
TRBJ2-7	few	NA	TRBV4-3	TGCGCCAGCAGCCAAGATCGGCACCAAGCCTACGAGCAGTACTTC	CASSQDRHQAYEQYF
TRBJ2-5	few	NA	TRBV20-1	TGCAGTGCTAGACTACCTTATCAAGAGACCCAGTACTTC	CSARLPYQETQYF
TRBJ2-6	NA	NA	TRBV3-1	TGTGCCAGCAGCCAAACCGGGACAAGTGCCTCTGGGGCCAACGTCCTGACTTTC	CASSQTGTSASGANVLTF
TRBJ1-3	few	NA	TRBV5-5	TGTGCCAGCAGCTGGGGTGGAAACACCATATATTTT	CASSWGGNTIYF
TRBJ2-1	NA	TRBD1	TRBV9	TGTGCCAGCAGCGCAGACAGGGGCGAGGATGAGCAGTTCTTC	CASSADRGEDEQFF
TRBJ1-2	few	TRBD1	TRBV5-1	TGCGCCAGCAGCCCAGGTGGACAGGGGAGGAGCGGCTACACCTTC	CASSPGGQGRSGYTF
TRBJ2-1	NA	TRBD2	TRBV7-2	TGTGCCAGCAGCGGAGGATTAGCGGGTTTCCTCGGGGATGAGCAGTTCTTC	CASSGGLAGFLGDEQFF
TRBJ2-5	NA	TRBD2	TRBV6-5	TGTGCCAGCAGTTACTCGACTAGCCCAGAGACCCAGTACTTC	CASSYSTSPETQYF
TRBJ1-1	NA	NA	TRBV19	TGTGCCAGTACCTTTGGCCCGAGGAGCACTGAAGCTTTCTTT	CASTFGPRSTEAFF
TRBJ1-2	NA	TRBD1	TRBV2	TGTGCCAGCAGAGGGGGGACAGGGGGGCTTGGTGGCTACACCTTC	CASRGGTGGLGGYTF
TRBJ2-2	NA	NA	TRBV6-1	TGTGCCAGCAGCCCTTACGTGGGAACGGGCGGGGAGCTGTTTTTT	CASSPYVGTGGELFF
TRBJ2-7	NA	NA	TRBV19	TGTGCCAGTAGTATTCAGGTCAGGGCCTACGAGCAGTACTTC	CASSIQVRAYEQYF
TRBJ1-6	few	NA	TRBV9	TGTGCCAGCAGCGTAGGATCCGAGAATTCACCCCTCCACTTT	CASSVGSENSPLHF
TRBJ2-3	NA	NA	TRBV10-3	TGTGCCACGCGACCGGGGGCGGCGGGTACGCAGTATTTT	CATRPGAAGTQYF
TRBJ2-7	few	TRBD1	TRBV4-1	TGCGCCAGCAGCCAGACGGACACAGGGGGTTGGGAGCAGTACTTC	CASSQTDTGGWEQYF
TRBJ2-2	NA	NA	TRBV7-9	TGTGCCAGCAGCTTAGCGCGCAGGGGAGCCGGGGAGCTGTTTTTT	CASSLARRGAGELFF
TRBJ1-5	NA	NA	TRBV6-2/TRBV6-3	TGTGCCAGCAGTATGGACCAACTACATCAGCCCCAGCATTTT	CASSMDQLHQPQHF
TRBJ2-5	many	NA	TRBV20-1	TGCAGTGCGGGGGCTAGTGGGGCCGAGACCCAGTACTTC	CSAGASGAETQYF
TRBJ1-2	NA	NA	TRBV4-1	TGCGCCAGCAGCCAAGAAGAGGCAGCGCCTTATGGCTACACCTTC	CASSQEEAAPYGYTF
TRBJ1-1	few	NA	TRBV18	TGTGCCAGCTCACCAACGGGGCCAGGACCTATGAACACTGAAGCTTTCTTT	CASSPTGPGPMNTEAFF
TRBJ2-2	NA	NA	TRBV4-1	TGCGCCAGCAGCCAAGAAGCGACGAACACCGGGGAGCTGTTTTTT	CASSQEATNTGELFF
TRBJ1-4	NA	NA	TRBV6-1	TGTGCCAGCATTGGTATGGGGGAAAAACTGTTTTTT	CASIGMGEKLFF
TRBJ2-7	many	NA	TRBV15	TGTGCCACCAGCCAGGGGGGGGCCTACGAGCAGTACTTC	CATSQGGAYEQYF
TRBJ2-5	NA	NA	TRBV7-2	TGTGCCAGCAGCTTAGGGGTAGGGGGGGTGGAGACCCAGTACTTC	CASSLGVGGVETQYF
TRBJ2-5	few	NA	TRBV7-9	TGTGCCAGCAGCTTAGTCGCAGGGTGGGAGACCCAGTACTTC	CASSLVAGWETQYF
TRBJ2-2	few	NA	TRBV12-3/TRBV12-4	TGTGCCAGCAGTTTTGGGAAGGCCGGGGAGCTGTTTTTT	CASSFGKAGELFF
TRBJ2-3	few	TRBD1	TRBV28	TGTGCCAGCAGTCACGACAGGGGGAGCACAGATACGCAGTATTTT	CASSHDRGSTDTQYF
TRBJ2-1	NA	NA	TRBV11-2	TGTGCCAGCAGCTTACAGGGGCACCCATTGTTCTTC	CASSLQGHPLFF
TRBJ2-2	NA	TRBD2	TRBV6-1	TGTGCCAGCGGCCAAGGGCTAGCGGGTAACACCGGGGAGCTGTTTTTT	CASGQGLAGNTGELFF
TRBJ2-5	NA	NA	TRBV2	TGTGCCAGCAGCGAAGTTAACCAAGAGACCCAGTACTTC	CASSEVNQETQYF
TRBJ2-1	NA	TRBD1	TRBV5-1	TGCGCCAGCAGCTTGAACAGGGGTAACAATGAGCAGTTCTTC	CASSLNRGNNEQFF
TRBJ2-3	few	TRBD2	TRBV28	TGTGCCAGCAGCTCCCCCGCTAGCGGACGCACAGATACGCAGTATTTT	CASSSPASGRTDTQYF
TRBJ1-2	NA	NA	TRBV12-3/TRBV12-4	TGTGCCAGCAGTGCCAATGGCTACACCTTC	CASSANGYTF
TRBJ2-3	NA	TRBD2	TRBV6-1	TGTGCCAGCAGAAGAGCGACTAGCGGGGCGCGATTAGGTACGCAGTATTTT	CASRRATSGARLGTQYF
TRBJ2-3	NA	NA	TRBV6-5	TGTGCCAGCAGTTACTTTGCGGCTCCCACCACAGATACGCAGTATTTT	CASSYFAAPTTDTQYF
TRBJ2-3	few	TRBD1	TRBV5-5	TGTGCCAGCAGCTTAGCCGGACAGGGGCGAGGAGATACGCAGTATTTT	CASSLAGQGRGDTQYF
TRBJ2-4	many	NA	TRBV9	TGTGCCAGCAGCCCAACCCCCGAGGGGCGCCGCTCCTTC	CASSPTPEGRRSF
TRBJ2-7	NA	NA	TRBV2	TGTGCCAGCGCAGGGGAAGGCTACGAGCAGTACTTC	CASAGEGYEQYF
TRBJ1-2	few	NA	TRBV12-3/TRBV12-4	TGTGCCACTTTATCGGGCAGGTACTATGGCTACACCTTC	CATLSGRYYGYTF
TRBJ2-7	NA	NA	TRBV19	TGTGCCAGTAGTCCATCGACAGGAGTATACGAGCAGTACTTC	CASSPSTGVYEQYF